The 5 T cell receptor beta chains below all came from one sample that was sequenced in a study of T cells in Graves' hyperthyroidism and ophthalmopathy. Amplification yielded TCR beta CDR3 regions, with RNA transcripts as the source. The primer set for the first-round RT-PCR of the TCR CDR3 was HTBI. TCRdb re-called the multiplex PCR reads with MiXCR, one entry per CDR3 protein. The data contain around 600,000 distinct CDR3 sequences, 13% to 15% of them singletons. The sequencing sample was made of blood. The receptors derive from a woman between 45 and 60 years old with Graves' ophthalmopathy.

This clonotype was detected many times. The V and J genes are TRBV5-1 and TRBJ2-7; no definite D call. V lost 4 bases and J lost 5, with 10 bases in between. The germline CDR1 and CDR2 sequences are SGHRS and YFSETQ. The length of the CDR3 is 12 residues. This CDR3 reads CASSPTFDEQYF. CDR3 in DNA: TGCGCCAGCAGCCCCACCTTTGACGAGCAGTACTTC.

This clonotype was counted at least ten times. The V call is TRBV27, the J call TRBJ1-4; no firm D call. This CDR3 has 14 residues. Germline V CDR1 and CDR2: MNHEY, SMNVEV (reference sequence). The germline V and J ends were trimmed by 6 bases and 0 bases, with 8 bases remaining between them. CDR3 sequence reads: CASRPIATNEKLFF. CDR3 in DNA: TGTGCCAGCAGGCCAATCGCAACTAATGAAAAACTGTTTTTT.

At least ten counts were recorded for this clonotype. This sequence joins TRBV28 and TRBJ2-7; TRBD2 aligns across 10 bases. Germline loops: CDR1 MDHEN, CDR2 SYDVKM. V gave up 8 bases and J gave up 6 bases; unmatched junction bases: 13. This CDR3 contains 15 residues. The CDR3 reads CASPPVGLAGVEQYF. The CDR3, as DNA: TGTGCCAGCCCCCCGGTGGGCCTAGCGGGAGTCGAGCAGTACTTC.

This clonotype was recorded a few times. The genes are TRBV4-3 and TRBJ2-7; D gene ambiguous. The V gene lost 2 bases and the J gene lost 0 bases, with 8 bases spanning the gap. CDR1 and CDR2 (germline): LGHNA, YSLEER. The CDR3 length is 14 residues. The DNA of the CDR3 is TGCGCCAGCAGCCAATGGCAAAACTCCTACGAGCAGTACTTC. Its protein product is CASSQWQNSYEQYF.

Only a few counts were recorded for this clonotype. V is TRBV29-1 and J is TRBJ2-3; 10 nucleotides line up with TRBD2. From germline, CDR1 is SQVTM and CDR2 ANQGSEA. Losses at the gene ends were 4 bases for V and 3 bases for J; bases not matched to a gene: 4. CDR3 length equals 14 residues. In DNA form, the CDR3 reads TGCAGCGTTGGTAGCGGGAGGTTGACAGATACGCAGTATTTT. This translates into CSVGSGRLTDTQYF.